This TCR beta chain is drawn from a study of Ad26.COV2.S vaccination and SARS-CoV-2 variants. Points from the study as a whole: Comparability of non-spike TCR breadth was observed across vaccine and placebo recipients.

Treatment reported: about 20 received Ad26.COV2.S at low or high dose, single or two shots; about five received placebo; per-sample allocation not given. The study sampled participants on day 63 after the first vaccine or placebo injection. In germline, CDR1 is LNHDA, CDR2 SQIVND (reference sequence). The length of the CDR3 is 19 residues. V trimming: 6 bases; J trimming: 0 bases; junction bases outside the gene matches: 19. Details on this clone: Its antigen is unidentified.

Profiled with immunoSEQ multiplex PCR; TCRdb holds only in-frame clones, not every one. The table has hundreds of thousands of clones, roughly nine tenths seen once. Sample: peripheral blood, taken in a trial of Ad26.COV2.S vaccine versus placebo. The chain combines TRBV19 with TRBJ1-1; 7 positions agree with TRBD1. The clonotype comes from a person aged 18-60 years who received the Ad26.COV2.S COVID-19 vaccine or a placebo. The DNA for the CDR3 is TGTGCCAGTAGCCGGGACAGTTGGAGGGACTGGGGACTGAACACTGAAGCTTTCTTT. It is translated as CASSRDSWRDWGLNTEAFF.